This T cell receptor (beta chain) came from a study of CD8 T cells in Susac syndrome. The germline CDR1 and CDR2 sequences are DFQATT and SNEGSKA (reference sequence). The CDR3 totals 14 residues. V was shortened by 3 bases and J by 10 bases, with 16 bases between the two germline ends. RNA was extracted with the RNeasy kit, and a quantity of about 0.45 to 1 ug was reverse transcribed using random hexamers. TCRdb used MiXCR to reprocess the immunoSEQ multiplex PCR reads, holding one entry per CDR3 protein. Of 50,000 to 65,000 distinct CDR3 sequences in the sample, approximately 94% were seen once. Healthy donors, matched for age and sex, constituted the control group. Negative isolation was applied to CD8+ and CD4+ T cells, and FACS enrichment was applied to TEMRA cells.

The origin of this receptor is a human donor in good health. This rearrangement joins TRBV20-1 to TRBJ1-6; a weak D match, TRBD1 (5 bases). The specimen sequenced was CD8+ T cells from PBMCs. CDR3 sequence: CSASTDRDSSPLHF. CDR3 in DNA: TGCAGTGCTAGCACCGACAGAGACAGCTCACCCCTCCACTTT.